This is a list of T cell receptor beta chains from one sample in a study of Ad26.COV2.S vaccination and SARS-CoV-2 variants. The table came from immunoSEQ multiplex PCR; TCRdb's copy has only in-frame clones and leaves some out. The top ten hold about 13% of the sample, which has roughly 510,000 clones, 87% seen once. The specimen comprised peripheral blood, sampled in a trial of Ad26.COV2.S vaccine versus placebo. Source of these receptors: a person between 18 and 59 years old who received the Ad26.COV2.S COVID-19 vaccine or a placebo. CDR3s include the opening cysteine and the closing phenylalanine or tryptophan. Fields, in order: CDR3 length, V gene, clone size, J gene, D gene, CDR3 protein, CDR3 DNA. A D gene is named only where the DNA matches it firmly. Clone size is given for some rows only: seen once, a few or many times, or a class if the clone is expanded.

16	TRBV19	.	TRBJ1-2	.	CASSIISPPPGYGYTF	TGTGCCAGTAGTATAATATCGCCCCCGCCTGGCTATGGCTACACCTTC
13	TRBV5-4	few	TRBJ1-2	TRBD1	CASSLPGGEGYTF	TGTGCCAGCAGCTTGCCAGGGGGTGAGGGCTACACCTTC
13	TRBV19	.	TRBJ2-7	.	CASSIARGYEQYF	TGTGCCAGTAGTATAGCCCGGGGGTACGAGCAGTACTTC
15	TRBV2	.	TRBJ2-7	TRBD2	CASSPAGVGLVEQYF	TGTGCCAGCAGCCCAGCGGGCGTCGGACTAGTCGAGCAGTACTTC
13	TRBV10-3	.	TRBJ2-7	TRBD1	CAIRGDSSYEQYF	TGTGCCATCAGGGGGGACAGTAGCTACGAGCAGTACTTC
17	TRBV27	.	TRBJ2-6	TRBD1	CASSLDRGESGANVLTF	TGTGCCAGCAGTTTAGACAGGGGAGAATCTGGGGCCAACGTCCTGACTTTC
13	TRBV9	.	TRBJ2-5	.	CASSVDGAETQYF	TGTGCCAGCAGCGTAGATGGGGCTGAGACCCAGTACTTC
16	TRBV4-3	.	TRBJ2-1	TRBD2	CASSQVASGSWGEQFF	TGCGCCAGCAGCCAAGTGGCTAGCGGCAGCTGGGGTGAGCAGTTCTTC
14	TRBV2	.	TRBJ2-1	.	CASSERPNAGEQFF	TGTGCCAGCAGTGAACGACCCAACGCGGGTGAGCAGTTCTTC
17	TRBV9	.	TRBJ2-1	.	CASSKTGTSSSYNEQFF	TGTGCCAGCAGCAAGACAGGAACTTCCAGCTCCTACAATGAGCAGTTCTTC
14	TRBV3-1/TRBV3-2	.	TRBJ2-5	.	CASSHFSGRETQYF	TGTGCCAGCAGCCACTTTTCGGGGCGGGAGACCCAGTACTTC
15	TRBV20-1	.	TRBJ1-5	TRBD1	CSASAPGTGQVAQHF	TGCAGTGCTAGTGCTCCCGGGACAGGGCAGGTAGCCCAGCATTTT
14	TRBV27	once	TRBJ2-2	TRBD2	CAAGVRIRTGELFF	TGTGCCGCGGGGGTCCGGATCCGCACCGGGGAGCTGTTTTTT
12	TRBV9	.	TRBJ2-7	.	CASSSNRGEQYF	TGTGCCAGCAGTTCTAACCGGGGCGAGCAGTACTTC
15	TRBV7-2	.	TRBJ1-2	.	CASSLKGQAGYGYTF	TGTGCCAGCAGCTTAAAAGGTCAGGCGGGCTATGGCTACACCTTC
17	TRBV19	.	TRBJ1-1	TRBD1	CASSMLTGGIMNTEAFF	TGTGCCAGTAGTATGTTAACAGGGGGCATCATGAACACTGAAGCTTTCTTT
13	TRBV4-2	.	TRBJ2-3	.	CASSQVREYTQYF	TGTGCCAGCAGCCAGGTTAGGGAGTATACGCAGTATTTT
14	TRBV19	.	TRBJ2-7	TRBD1	CASTIRQGPYEQYF	TGTGCCAGTACAATCCGACAGGGACCCTACGAGCAGTACTTC
15	TRBV19	.	TRBJ1-4	.	CASSMRGATNEKLFF	TGTGCCAGTAGTATGAGAGGGGCAACTAATGAAAAACTGTTTTTT
16	TRBV9	.	TRBJ2-7	.	CASSVGARGFAHEQYF	TGTGCCAGCAGCGTAGGTGCGAGAGGGTTCGCGCACGAGCAGTACTTC
11	TRBV20-1	.	TRBJ2-1	.	CSARGYNEQFF	TGCAGTGCTAGGGGCTACAATGAGCAGTTCTTC
15	TRBV5-4	.	TRBJ2-5	.	CASSLPPGSGETQYF	TGTGCCAGCAGCTTGCCCCCCGGGAGTGGGGAGACCCAGTACTTC
13	TRBV7-6	once	TRBJ1-1	.	CASSADSNTEAFF	TGTGCCAGCAGCGCAGACTCGAACACTGAAGCTTTCTTT
19	TRBV20-1	.	TRBJ2-7	TRBD1	CSASSPRTGLHGADYEQYF	TGCAGTGCTAGTTCGCCACGGACAGGTCTTCACGGAGCCGACTACGAGCAGTACTTC
15	TRBV7-3	.	TRBJ2-3	TRBD1	CASSLRGTGGDTQYF	TGTGCCAGCAGCTTAAGAGGGACAGGGGGAGATACGCAGTATTTT
12	TRBV12-3/TRBV12-4	.	TRBJ2-1	.	CASSLLGNEQFF	TGTGCCAGCAGTTTACTTGGGAATGAGCAGTTCTTC
11	TRBV19	.	TRBJ2-7	.	CATRRAYEQYF	TGTGCCACGCGGAGGGCCTACGAGCAGTACTTC
15	TRBV7-9	.	TRBJ2-7	.	CASSLEGISSYEQYF	TGTGCCAGCAGCTTAGAGGGGATTAGCTCCTACGAGCAGTACTTC
12	TRBV19	.	TRBJ2-2	.	CASSIGVGELFF	TGTGCCAGTAGTATTGGTGTCGGGGAGCTGTTTTTT
15	TRBV7-9	.	TRBJ1-1	.	CASPAFGVENTEAFF	TGTGCCAGCCCCGCCTTTGGGGTGGAGAACACTGAAGCTTTCTTT
13	TRBV27	.	TRBJ2-7	.	CASSFGISYEQYF	TGTGCCAGCAGTTTCGGGATTTCCTACGAGCAGTACTTC
14	TRBV29-1	.	TRBJ1-1	.	CSVVSRALNTEAFF	TGCAGCGTTGTATCGAGGGCTTTGAACACTGAAGCTTTCTTT
13	TRBV19	.	TRBJ2-1	TRBD1	CASSPTGTGEQFF	TGTGCCAGTAGTCCCACGGGGACAGGGGAGCAGTTCTTC
14	TRBV28	.	TRBJ1-2	TRBD1	CAVDRGSLIGGYTF	TGTGCCGTGGACAGGGGGAGTTTAATAGGTGGCTACACCTTC
14	TRBV19	once	TRBJ2-4	.	CASSIGLAKNIQYF	TGTGCCAGTAGTATAGGACTAGCCAAAAACATTCAGTACTTC
16	TRBV27	.	TRBJ2-1	.	CASSLVGGISYNEQFF	TGTGCCAGCAGTCTCGTTGGCGGAATCTCCTACAATGAGCAGTTCTTC
15	TRBV19	.	TRBJ2-2	.	CASRSRDLNTGELFF	TGTGCCAGTAGGAGCCGGGACCTCAACACCGGGGAGCTGTTTTTT
15	TRBV7-2	.	TRBJ1-5	.	CASSARTGPQQPQHF	TGTGCCAGCAGCGCCCGTACGGGGCCCCAACAGCCCCAGCATTTT
15	TRBV5-1	.	TRBJ1-1	.	CASSPPGHVNTEAFF	TGCGCCAGCAGCCCTCCGGGACATGTGAACACTGAAGCTTTCTTT
16	TRBV27	.	TRBJ2-3	.	CASSLSPGPQTDTQYF	TGTGCCAGCAGTTTATCACCGGGGCCGCAAACAGATACGCAGTATTTT
15	TRBV7-2	.	TRBJ2-2	.	CASSPTSRLGRELFF	TGTGCCAGCAGCCCGACATCTAGACTGGGACGGGAGCTGTTTTTT
16	TRBV7-2	.	TRBJ1-3	.	CASSRELGSSGNTIYF	TGTGCCAGCAGCCGTGAGTTAGGGAGCTCTGGAAACACCATATATTTT
13	TRBV28	.	TRBJ1-1	.	CASSLPINTEAFF	TGTGCCAGCAGTTTACCGATTAACACTGAAGCTTTCTTT
16	TRBV4-3	.	TRBJ1-2	TRBD1	CASSQSGTGGFYGYTF	TGCGCCAGCAGCCAGTCCGGGACAGGGGGCTTCTATGGCTACACCTTC
14	TRBV5-1	.	TRBJ1-1	.	CASSFVDRNTEAFF	TGCGCCAGCAGCTTCGTGGACAGGAACACTGAAGCTTTCTTT
14	TRBV19	.	TRBJ2-1	TRBD2	CASSMTRGLAEQFF	TGTGCCAGTAGTATGACCCGTGGACTAGCGGAGCAGTTCTTC
15	TRBV7-9	.	TRBJ2-5	TRBD2	CASSSPLAGGETQYF	TGTGCCAGCAGCTCCCCCCTAGCGGGAGGGGAGACCCAGTACTTC
16	TRBV11-2	.	TRBJ2-1	TRBD2	CASSLDNLAGAAEQFF	TGTGCCAGCAGCTTAGATAATCTAGCGGGAGCGGCTGAGCAGTTCTTC
15	TRBV9	.	TRBJ2-7	TRBD1	CASSVGPDRGYEQYF	TGTGCCAGCAGCGTTGGACCCGACAGGGGCTACGAGCAGTACTTC
15	TRBV19	.	TRBJ2-5	.	CASSMLAGYTETQYF	TGTGCCAGTAGTATGCTGGCAGGGTATACGGAGACCCAGTACTTC
16	TRBV7-9	.	TRBJ2-6	.	CASSAHAGKGANVLTF	TGTGCCAGCAGCGCCCATGCAGGGAAGGGGGCCAACGTCCTGACTTTC
13	TRBV30	.	TRBJ1-2	TRBD1	CAGLGQGQNGYTF	TGTGCCGGCCTTGGACAGGGGCAGAATGGCTACACCTTC
11	TRBV30	.	TRBJ1-1	.	CAWGANTEAFF	TGTGCCTGGGGAGCGAACACTGAAGCTTTCTTT
16	TRBV10-1	.	TRBJ2-7	.	CASSESKGGAVYEQYF	TGCGCCAGCAGTGAGTCCAAGGGGGGCGCCGTTTACGAGCAGTACTTC
12	TRBV29-1	.	TRBJ1-1	TRBD1	CSVETGHSEAFF	TGCAGCGTTGAGACAGGGCACTCTGAAGCTTTCTTT
14	TRBV16	few	TRBJ1-5	.	CASSPVRGNQPQHF	TGTGCCAGCAGCCCCGTCCGGGGCAATCAGCCCCAGCATTTT
12	TRBV27	once	TRBJ1-1	.	CASRTGNTEAFF	TGTGCCAGCAGGACAGGGAACACTGAAGCTTTCTTT